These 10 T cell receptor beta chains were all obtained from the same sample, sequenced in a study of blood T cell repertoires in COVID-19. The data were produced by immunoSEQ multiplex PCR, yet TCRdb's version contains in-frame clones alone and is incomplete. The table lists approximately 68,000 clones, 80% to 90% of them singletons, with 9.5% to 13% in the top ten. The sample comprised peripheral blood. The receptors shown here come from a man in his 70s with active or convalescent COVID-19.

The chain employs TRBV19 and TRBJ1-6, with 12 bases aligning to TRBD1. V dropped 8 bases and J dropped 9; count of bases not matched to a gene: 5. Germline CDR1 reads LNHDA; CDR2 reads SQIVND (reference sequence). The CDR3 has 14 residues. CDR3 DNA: TGTGCCAGTCGAGGGACAGGGGGCAGTTCACCCCTCCACTTT. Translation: CASRGTGGSSPLHF.

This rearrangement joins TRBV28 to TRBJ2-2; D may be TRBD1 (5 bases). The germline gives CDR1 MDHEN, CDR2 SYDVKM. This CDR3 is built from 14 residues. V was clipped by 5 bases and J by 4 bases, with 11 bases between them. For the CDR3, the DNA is TGTGCCAGCAGTCCCCAGGACATCACCGGGGAGCTGTTTTTT. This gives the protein CASSPQDITGELFF.

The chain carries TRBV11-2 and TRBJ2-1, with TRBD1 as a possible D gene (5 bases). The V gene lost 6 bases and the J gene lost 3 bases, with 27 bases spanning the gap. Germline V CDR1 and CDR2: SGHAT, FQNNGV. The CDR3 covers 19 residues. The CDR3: CASSTPTLDIQWFYNEQFF. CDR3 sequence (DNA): TGTGCCAGCAGTACTCCCACCTTGGACATCCAGTGGTTCTACAATGAGCAGTTCTTC.

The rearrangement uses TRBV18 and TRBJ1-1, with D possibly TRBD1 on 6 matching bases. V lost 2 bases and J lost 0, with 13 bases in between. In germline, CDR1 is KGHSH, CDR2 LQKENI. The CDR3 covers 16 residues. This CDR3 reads CASSPGSGTLNTEAFF. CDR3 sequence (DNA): TGTGCCAGCTCACCAGGCTCCGGGACATTGAACACTGAAGCTTTCTTT.

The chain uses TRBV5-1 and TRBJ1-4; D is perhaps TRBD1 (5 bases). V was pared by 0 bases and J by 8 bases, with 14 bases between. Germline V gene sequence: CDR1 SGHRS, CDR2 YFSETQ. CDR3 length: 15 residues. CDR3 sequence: CASSLGAGGGEKLFF. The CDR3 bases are TGCGCCAGCAGCTTGGGTGCGGGGGGAGGCGAAAAACTGTTTTTT.

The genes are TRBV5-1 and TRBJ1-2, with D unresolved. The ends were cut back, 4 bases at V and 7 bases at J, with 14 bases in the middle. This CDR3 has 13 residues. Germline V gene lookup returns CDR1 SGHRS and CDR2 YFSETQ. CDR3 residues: CASSPDTPSGYTF. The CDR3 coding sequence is TGCGCCAGCAGCCCAGACACCCCGAGTGGCTACACCTTC.

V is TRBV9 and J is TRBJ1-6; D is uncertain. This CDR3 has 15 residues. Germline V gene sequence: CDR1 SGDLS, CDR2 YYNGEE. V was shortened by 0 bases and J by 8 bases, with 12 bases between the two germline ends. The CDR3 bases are TGTGCCAGCAGCGTAGCTGGAGACCGTTATTCACCCCTCCACTTT. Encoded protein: CASSVAGDRYSPLHF.

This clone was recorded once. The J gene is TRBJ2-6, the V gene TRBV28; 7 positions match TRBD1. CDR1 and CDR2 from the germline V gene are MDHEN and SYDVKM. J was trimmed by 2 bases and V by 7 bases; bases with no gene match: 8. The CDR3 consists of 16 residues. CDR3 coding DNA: TGTGCCAGCATTCCAACCGGGACAGCTGGGGCCAACGTCCTGACTTTC. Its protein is CASIPTGTAGANVLTF.

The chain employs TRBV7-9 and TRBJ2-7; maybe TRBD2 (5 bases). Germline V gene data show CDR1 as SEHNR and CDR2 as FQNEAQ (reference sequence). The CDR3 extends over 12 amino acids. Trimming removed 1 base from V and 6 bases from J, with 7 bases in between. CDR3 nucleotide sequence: TGTGCCAGCAGCTTAGACGGGGTCGAGCAGTACTTC. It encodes CASSLDGVEQYF.

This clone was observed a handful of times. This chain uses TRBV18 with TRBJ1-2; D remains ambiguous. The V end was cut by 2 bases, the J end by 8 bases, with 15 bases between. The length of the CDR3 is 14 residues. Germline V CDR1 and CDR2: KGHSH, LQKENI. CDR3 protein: CASSPFDSGEGYTF. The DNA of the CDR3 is TGTGCCAGCTCACCATTTGATTCTGGGGAGGGCTACACCTTC.